This section outlines one T cell receptor beta chain sequence together with its context. These data belong to a study of blood T cell repertoires in COVID-19. Study-wide context: Whether acute or convalescent, the COVID-19 samples came from the United States, Italy and Spain.

The germline CDR1 and CDR2 sequences are SGDLS and YYNGEE. The ends lost 0 bases at V and 8 bases at J; junction bases unmatched: 14. This CDR3 contains 17 residues. Everyone who took part was 18 to 89 years old, and they came from 20 to 25 US areas. Each participant's cohort was designated according to participant-reported clinical history. The repertoire was sequenced with immunoSEQ multiplex PCR; TCRdb's copy has only in-frame clones and lacks some. The sample contains about 320,000 clones, more than 85% of which appear only once. The source material was PBMCs or T cells enriched from blood (not recorded which). This chain links TRBV9 with TRBJ2-1; TRBD2 agrees at 7 bases. The receptor was derived from a woman aged 25 to 39 who had been exposed to COVID-19. CDR3 sequence: CASSVGTPGGASHEQFF. The CDR3 nucleotides are TGTGCCAGCAGCGTAGGCACTCCGGGGGGAGCTAGCCATGAGCAGTTCTTC. The full variable domain, completed using reference TRBV9 and TRBJ2-1, is DSGVTQTPKHLITATGQRVTLRCSPRSGDLSVYWYQQSLDQGLQFLIQYYNGEERAKGNILERFSAQQFPDLHSELNLSSLELGDSALYFCASSVGTPGGASHEQFFGPGTRLTVL.